This T cell receptor (beta chain) derives from a study of blood T cell repertoires in COVID-19. Study in general: The United States, Italy and Spain supplied acute and convalescent COVID-19 samples. T cells, B-cell-depleted T cells, or PBMCs provided the cDNA or gDNA that served as material.

In the original processing: Estimated nucleated cell counts came from reference gene primer amplification. The assay was immunoSEQ multiplex PCR, and TCRdb's table has in-frame clones only and misses some. The V and J calls and clone size were taken over from that table, and D and trimming were inferred from the DNA. Found here are tens of thousands of clones, 80% to 85% of them singletons; the top ten hold less than 10%. The sequencing input was peripheral blood. This clonotype was obtained from a human donor in a cohort sampled during active COVID-19.

The chain's CDR3 is CASSLGGTGSGGNTIYF. Written as DNA, the CDR3 is TGTGCCAGCAGCTTGGGCGGGACAGGGAGCGGTGGAAACACCATATATTTT. The chain recombines TRBV7-2 with TRBJ1-3, with 9 bases matching TRBD1. J was trimmed by 3 bases and V by 3 bases; bases with no gene match: 9. Germline lookup yields CDR1 SGHTA and CDR2 FQGNSA. The CDR3 is made up of 17 amino acids. Together with reference TRBV7-2 and TRBJ1-3, the CDR3 gives the full variable domain: GAGVSQSPSNKVTEKGKDVELRCDPISGHTALYWYRQSLGQGLEFLIYFQGNSAPDKSGLPSDRFSAERTGGSVSTLTIQRTQQEDSAVYLCASSLGGTGSGGNTIYFGEGSWLTVV.